The 30 T cell receptor beta chains below were found in one sample sequenced in a study of CD8+ T cells in alopecia areata. Isolated RNA was reverse transcribed into cDNA used as the sequencing template. Assay: immunoSEQ multiplex PCR; the TCRdb copy retains only in-frame clones and omits some. The sample consists of approximately 180,000 clones, 64% of them appearing once. Specified treatment: oral pan-JAK inhibitor, 5-10 mg twice daily. The source material was CD4+ T cells sorted from blood, sampled at roughly week 49, from a patient treated with tofacitinib. All receptors derive from a human donor with alopecia areata.

The chain combines TRBV9 with TRBJ2-5; D is possibly TRBD1 (6 bases). The germline gives CDR1 SGDLS, CDR2 YYNGEE. The V gene lost 0 bases and the J gene lost 5 bases, with 14 bases spanning the gap. This CDR3 contains 15 residues. This chain's CDR3 is CASSVEGRGFETQYF. CDR3 in DNA: TGTGCCAGCAGCGTAGAGGGCAGGGGTTTTGAGACCCAGTACTTC.

This clone was found many times. J is TRBJ1-2 and V is TRBV6-1; 7 bases are shared with TRBD1. Germline CDR1 and CDR2: MNHNS and SASEGT. J lost 2 bases, V lost 8 bases, and 5 bases had no gene match. The CDR3 length is 13 residues. The CDR3 DNA is TGTGCCAGCGGGAGGGGGCCGAACTATGGCTACACCTTC. Translated: CASGRGPNYGYTF.

The sample holds many counts of this clone. The chain recombines TRBV10-3 with TRBJ2-3; the match to TRBD2 covers 12 bases. Germline-derived CDR1 and CDR2 are ENHRY and SYGVKD. The J segment lost 3 bases and the V segment lost 6 bases, leaving 4 bases of the junction unmatched. CDR3 length: 15 residues. CDR3: CAIRDGLAGTDTQYF. CDR3 nucleotide sequence: TGTGCCATCAGGGACGGACTAGCGGGGACAGATACGCAGTATTTT.

This clone was seen a handful of times. The chain joins TRBV2 to TRBJ1-4, with a weak D call TRBD1 (5 bases). V lost 7 bases and J lost 7, with 16 bases in between. This CDR3 is 14 amino acids long. Per the germline V gene, CDR1 is SNHLY and CDR2 is FYNNEI. The CDR3 DNA reads as TGTGCCAGCACCGACCATCGGGGCAGTGAAAAACTGTTTTTT. This gives the protein CASTDHRGSEKLFF.

The chain has TRBV4-2 and TRBJ1-1; D is unclear. CDR1 LGHNA and CDR2 YNFKEQ come from the germline V gene. V lost 1 base and J lost 5, with 14 bases in between. The CDR3 is 15 amino acids. The CDR3: CASSQGTGGGTEAFF. CDR3 sequence (DNA): TGTGCCAGCAGCCAAGGGACCGGAGGAGGAACTGAAGCTTTCTTT.

The chain couples TRBV29-1 to TRBJ1-2; D is undetermined. The CDR3 length is 13 residues. CDR1 SQVTM and CDR2 ANQGSEA come from the germline V gene. V gave up 4 bases and J gave up 4 bases, with 13 bases separating them. DNA for the CDR3: TGCAGCGTTGGTGGCCAACTGCTCTATGGCTACACCTTC. This gives the protein CSVGGQLLYGYTF. Filled out from reference TRBV29-1 and TRBJ1-2, the complete variable domain reads SAVISQKPSRDICQRGTSLTIQCQVDSQVTMMFWYRQQPGQSLTLIATANQGSEATYESGFVIDKFPISRPNLTFSTLTVSNMSPEDSSIYLCSVGGQLLYGYTFGSGTRLTVV.

This clone has at least ten counts. This CDR3 is also generated by other DNA sequences in the sample. This chain connects TRBV29-1 to TRBJ1-5, with 7 nucleotides matching TRBD1. Germline CDR1 and CDR2: SQVTM and ANQGSEA. J lost 2 bases, V lost 6 bases, and 1 base had no gene match. The CDR3 is 12 amino acids. The CDR3: CSVGQGNQPQHF. CDR3 DNA: TGCAGCGTCGGACAGGGCAATCAGCCCCAGCATTTT.

The CDR3 spells CSVEERTENTEAFF. CDR3 DNA: TGCAGCGTTGAAGAGCGGACGGAGAACACTGAAGCTTTCTTT. V gene TRBV29-1 combines with J gene TRBJ1-1; D is ambiguous. Germline V gene sequence: CDR1 SQVTM, CDR2 ANQGSEA. Trimming left V 0 bases short and J 1 base short, with 9 bases between. The CDR3 has 14 residues.

In this sample, this clone turned up a few times. The chain combines TRBV14 with TRBJ1-1, with D hard to call. This CDR3 is 13 amino acids long. Trimming cost V 1 base and J 11 bases, with 14 bases left between them. Germline V gives CDR1 SGHDN, CDR2 FVKESK. The CDR3 DNA reads as TGTGCCAGCAGCCAAGTAGTGCGGCAGTTGGCTTTCTTT. This translates into CASSQVVRQLAFF.

This chain links TRBV6-5 with TRBJ1-2; D is undetermined. Germline assignment: CDR1 MNHEY and CDR2 SVGAGI. Trimming left V 0 bases short and J 8 bases short, with 10 bases between. There are 13 residues in the CDR3. CDR3 region: CASSYSAGGGYTF. The CDR3 DNA follows: TGTGCCAGCAGTTACTCGGCAGGTGGCGGCTACACCTTC.

V and J are TRBV27 and TRBJ2-7, with D possibly matching TRBD2 (5 bases). Looked up from germline, CDR1 is MNHEY and CDR2 is SMNVEV (reference sequence). Trimming shortened V by 3 bases and J by 0 bases, and 15 bases separated the two germline ends. This CDR3 region has 16 residues. The CDR3 loop is CASSLRPPGYSYEQYF. The CDR3 bases are TGTGCCAGCAGTTTGCGTCCCCCGGGGTACTCCTACGAGCAGTACTTC.

V gene TRBV9 combines with J gene TRBJ2-3, with D hard to call. The CDR3 spans 13 residues. Trimming stripped 2 bases from V and 1 base from J, with 5 bases between. Germline CDR1 reads SGDLS; CDR2 reads YYNGEE. The CDR3 loop reads CASSVRGTDTQYF. In nucleotides, the CDR3 is TGTGCCAGCAGCGTTAGGGGCACAGATACGCAGTATTTT.

The rearrangement joins TRBV4-2 to TRBJ1-1; 7 nucleotides agree with TRBD1. With V trimmed by 1 base and J by 8 bases, 4 bases remained unmatched. The CDR3 spans 13 residues. Germline V gene sequence: CDR1 LGHNA, CDR2 YNFKEQ. Here the CDR3 DNA reads TGTGCCAGCAGCCAAGTTGAGGGACAGGAAGCTTTCTTT. It is translated as CASSQVEGQEAFF.

DNA for the CDR3: TGCAGCGTTGTCTTACAAGGCAGAACCTACGAGCAGTACTTC. Protein: CSVVLQGRTYEQYF. This chain uses TRBV29-1 with TRBJ2-7, with D uncertain. V lost 4 bases to trimming and J lost 2 bases, with 15 bases between them. Germline V gene sequence: CDR1 SQVTM, CDR2 ANQGSEA. The CDR3 loop spans 14 amino acids.

The chain carries TRBV30 and TRBJ1-6, with 8 bases matching TRBD1. The V gene end was trimmed by 1 base and the J gene end by 9 bases; junction bases not matched to a gene: 5. Germline V gives CDR1 GTSNPN, CDR2 SVGIG (reference sequence). This CDR3 spans 14 amino acids. CDR3 amino acids: CAWSGTGFRSPLHF. The CDR3 bases are TGTGCCTGGAGTGGGACAGGGTTTCGTTCACCCCTCCACTTT.

This chain uses TRBV5-1 with TRBJ2-4; 7 nucleotides match TRBD1. Germline V gives CDR1 SGHRS, CDR2 YFSETQ. J gave up 5 bases and V 1 base, and 6 bases lay outside the gene matches. The length of the CDR3 is 15 residues. CDR3 sequence: CASSLMGQTENIQYF. The CDR3 nucleotides read TGCGCCAGCAGCTTGATGGGACAGACAGAAAACATTCAGTACTTC.

This clone showed up just once. This chain connects TRBV5-1 to TRBJ1-2; unclear D gene. Trimming removed 3 bases at V and 5 bases at J, with 8 bases between. CDR3 length equals 12 residues. CDR1 is SGHRS, CDR2 YFSETQ, per germline. The CDR3 reads CASSSGNYGYTF. The CDR3 bases are TGCGCCAGCAGCTCGGGAAATTATGGCTACACCTTC.

This sequence joins TRBV5-1 and TRBJ1-1; D is possibly TRBD1 (5 bases). The CDR3 contains 15 residues. Germline lookup yields CDR1 SGHRS and CDR2 YFSETQ. The V and J ends lost 4 bases and 1 base respectively, with 14 bases between them. Here the CDR3 DNA reads TGCGCCAGCAGCGAGACAGTTTCTCCGAACACTGAAGCTTTCTTT. Translated, it gives CASSETVSPNTEAFF.

J is TRBJ2-1 and V is TRBV30; TRBD1 matches 8 bases. The V gene's germline CDR1 is GTSNPN and CDR2 SVGIG (reference sequence). V gave up 2 bases and J gave up 7 bases; unmatched junction bases: 7. CDR3 length equals 14 residues. CDR3 DNA sequence: TGTGCCTGGAGTTCGCAGGGGGCGCTTAATGAGCAGTTCTTC. It specifies CAWSSQGALNEQFF.

The chain couples TRBV18 to TRBJ2-5, with TRBD1 matching 8 bases. From germline, CDR1 is KGHSH and CDR2 LQKENI. With V trimmed by 6 bases and J by 0 bases, 6 bases remained unmatched. CDR3 length equals 15 residues. CDR3: CASSHGTGHQETQYF. The CDR3 region has the DNA TGTGCCAGCTCGCACGGGACAGGCCACCAAGAGACCCAGTACTTC.

The CDR3 spells CATRGGTSNQPQHF. The CDR3 nucleotides read TGTGCCACCAGGGGTGGGACAAGCAATCAGCCCCAGCATTTT. The V call is TRBV15, the J call TRBJ1-5; D may be TRBD1 (6 bases). This CDR3 is built from 14 residues. Germline assignment: CDR1 LNHNV and CDR2 YYDKDF (reference sequence). V was shortened by 6 bases and J by 1 base, with 10 bases between the two germline ends.

This clone occurred a few times. This chain joins TRBV19 and TRBJ2-1; a weak D match, TRBD2 (6 bases). The CDR3 runs to 13 residues. V was trimmed by 10 bases and J by 5 bases, leaving 15 bases between them. Germline values: CDR1 LNHDA, CDR2 SQIVND (reference sequence). The DNA of the CDR3 is TGTGCCAATCTCCGGCGGGAACACAATGAGCAGTTCTTC. It encodes CANLRREHNEQFF.

This clone was counted ten times or more. J is TRBJ2-3 and V is TRBV12-5, with TRBD1 identical over 7 bases. The CDR3 totals 14 residues. Trimming took 5 bases from V and 3 from J; bases not matched to a gene: 5. CDR1 is LGHNT and CDR2 is FRNRAP in the germline V gene. DNA for the CDR3: TGTGCTAGTGGTCTCGGACAGGCGACAGATACGCAGTATTTT. It specifies CASGLGQATDTQYF.

This clone came up a few times. V usage is TRBV11-3 and J usage is TRBJ2-1; D possibly matches TRBD1 or TRBD2 (6 bases each). The germline V and J ends were trimmed by 3 bases and 2 bases, with 8 bases remaining between them. CDR1 SGHNT and CDR2 YENEEA come from the germline V gene. This CDR3 comprises 14 residues. The CDR3 nucleotides are TGTGCCAGCAGCTTTGGGGGGCCCTACAATGAGCAGTTCTTC. It specifies CASSFGGPYNEQFF.

This clone was seen a handful of times. The chain has TRBV2 and TRBJ2-3, with 8 bases fitting TRBD2. CDR3 length equals 15 residues. CDR1 and CDR2 from the germline V gene are SNHLY and FYNNEI. Germline trimming cut 4 bases from V and 6 bases from J; bases unmatched to any gene: 9. DNA for the CDR3: TGTGCCAGCAGTGGGATCTCGGGGGGGCTGGATACGCAGTATTTT. It translates to CASSGISGGLDTQYF.

This chain joins TRBV4-2 and TRBJ1-2; 9 bases align to TRBD1. V lost 0 bases, J lost 4 bases, and 3 bases stayed unmatched. The CDR3 extends over 15 amino acids. Germline V gene sequence: CDR1 LGHNA, CDR2 YNFKEQ. CDR3 in amino acids: CASSQEQGAGYGYTF. The CDR3, as DNA: TGTGCCAGCAGCCAAGAACAGGGGGCCGGCTATGGCTACACCTTC.

There are many counts of this clone. This rearrangement joins TRBV11-3 to TRBJ2-2; TRBD2 is a possible D gene (6 bases). Germline values: CDR1 SGHNT, CDR2 YENEEA. Trimming took off 5 bases at V and 6 bases at J, with 10 bases between the two ends. CDR3 size: 13 residues. CDR3 amino acids: CASSTASAGELFF. In nucleotides, the CDR3 is TGTGCCAGCAGCACTGCTAGCGCCGGGGAGCTGTTTTTT.

This clone was seen only a few times. The chain joins TRBV11-2 to TRBJ2-3, with 9 positions matching TRBD2. CDR1 SGHAT and CDR2 FQNNGV come from the germline V gene. The CDR3 is 16 amino acids. V lost 1 base and J lost 6; bases outside the gene matches: 8. As DNA, the CDR3 is TGTGCCAGCAGCTTAGGGGTGGGACTAGCAGGGGATACGCAGTATTTT. It codes for CASSLGVGLAGDTQYF.

The V and J genes are TRBV23-1 and TRBJ2-4; TRBD1 aligns across 7 bases. TRBV23-1 is classed as an ORF, of uncertain function. The CDR3 sequence is 11 residues long. V lost 9 bases, J lost 6 bases, and 2 bases stayed unmatched. The CDR3 DNA sequence: TGCGCCAGGTACAGGGGAAACATTCAGTACTTC. Its translation is CARYRGNIQYF.

This clone was recorded once. The gene calls are TRBV9 and TRBJ2-7, with 8 bases fitting TRBD1. Per germline, CDR1 SGDLS and CDR2 YYNGEE. The CDR3 has 14 residues. The trim removed 3 bases at V and 2 bases at J, leaving 4 bases unmatched. The CDR3 bases are TGTGCCAGCAGCGCAGGGGGCAACCCCTACGAGCAGTACTTC. Translated, it gives CASSAGGNPYEQYF.